Presented here are 20 T cell receptor beta chains from one specimen sequenced in a study of cytomegalovirus exposure and HLA in healthy donors. PCR was performed using 60 Vbeta and 13 Jbeta primers. Profiled with immunoSEQ multiplex PCR; TCRdb holds only in-frame clones, not every one. In the table there are 90,000 to 150,000 clones, 81% of which are singletons. Sequencing was done on a sample of PBMCs. Every receptor here comes from a woman between 40 and 55 years old in good health and CMV-seronegative.

V and J are TRBV28 and TRBJ2-7, with D maybe TRBD1 (5 bases). This CDR3 spans 14 amino acids. CDR1 is MDHEN and CDR2 is SYDVKM in the germline V gene. V dropped 5 bases and J dropped 10 bases, with 21 bases sitting between them. This CDR3 reads CASSVQGPRFDQYF. The CDR3 nucleotides are TGTGCCAGCAGTGTGCAGGGTCCCCGATTCGACCAGTACTTC.

V gene TRBV7-9 combines with J gene TRBJ1-1, with D perhaps matching TRBD1 (6 bases). Germline V lookup: CDR1 SEHNR, CDR2 FQNEAQ (reference sequence). V lost 5 bases, J lost 3 bases, and 13 bases lay in between. The CDR3 is 14 amino acids. The CDR3 DNA follows: TGTGCCAGCAGCGCCCGGGACATAGACACTGAAGCTTTCTTT. Translated, it gives CASSARDIDTEAFF. Based on the CDR3 plus reference TRBV7-9 and TRBJ1-1, the full variable domain is DTGVSQNPRHKITKRGQNVTFRCDPISEHNRLYWYRQTLGQGPEFLTYFQNEAQLEKSRLLSDRFSAERPKGSFSTLEIQRTEQGDSAMYLCASSARDIDTEAFFGQGTRLTVV.

The chain combines TRBV30 with TRBJ1-5; a possible D gene is TRBD1 (5 bases). V was clipped by 5 bases and J by 3 bases, with 17 bases between them. This CDR3 comprises 15 residues. The germline gives CDR1 GTSNPN, CDR2 SVGIG (reference sequence). The CDR3 coding sequence is TGTGCCTGGGGTACTGGTCAGGGTAACAATCAGCCCCAGCATTTT. Its translation is CAWGTGQGNNQPQHF.

This sequence joins TRBV4-2 and TRBJ2-3; 11 bases are a match to TRBD2. CDR3 length equals 16 residues. V trimming: 4 bases; J trimming: 0 bases; junction bases outside the gene matches: 3. Germline CDR1 and CDR2: LGHNA and YNFKEQ. CDR3 nucleotide sequence: TGTGCCAGCAGCCTTGGGACTAGCGGTAGCACAGATACGCAGTATTTT. As protein: CASSLGTSGSTDTQYF.

This sequence joins TRBV7-9 and TRBJ2-7, with TRBD2 matching 10 bases. The ends lost 5 bases at V and 3 bases at J; junction bases unmatched: 4. Germline lookup yields CDR1 SEHNR and CDR2 FQNEAQ (reference sequence). The length of the CDR3 is 14 residues. CDR3 sequence (DNA): TGTGCCAGCAGCCGTAGCGGGGGGAACTACGAGCAGTACTTC. Protein sequence: CASSRSGGNYEQYF. The variable domain in full, completed from reference TRBV7-9 and TRBJ2-7, reads DTGVSQNPRHKITKRGQNVTFRCDPISEHNRLYWYRQTLGQGPEFLTYFQNEAQLEKSRLLSDRFSAERPKGSFSTLEIQRTEQGDSAMYLCASSRSGGNYEQYFGPGTRLTVT.

A few counts support this clone. The rearrangement links TRBV27 to TRBJ2-7, with 16 bases aligning to TRBD2. The V gene's germline CDR1 is MNHEY and CDR2 SMNVEV (reference sequence). The CDR3 is 17 residues long. Trimming at V came to 4 bases and at J to 5 bases, leaving 8 bases not matched to a gene. The CDR3 DNA sequence: TGTGCCAGCAGTTCCCCGGGACTAGCGGGAGGGCCCCACGAGCAGTACTTC. Protein sequence: CASSSPGLAGGPHEQYF.

This clone was recorded a few times. The gene calls are TRBV6-1 and TRBJ2-7, with D unresolved. This CDR3 region has 13 residues. From germline, CDR1 is MNHNS and CDR2 SASEGT. V was trimmed by 6 bases and J by 0 bases, leaving 9 bases between them. CDR3 nucleotide sequence: TGTGCCAGCAGCCCCCCCTACTCCTACGAGCAGTACTTC. Encoded protein: CASSPPYSYEQYF.

In this sample, this clone turned up a few times. The chain has TRBV2 and TRBJ1-2; 7 bases fit TRBD1. This CDR3 spans 15 amino acids. V lost 7 bases, J lost 2 bases, and 10 bases stayed unmatched. Germline V gene data show CDR1 as SNHLY and CDR2 as FYNNEI. The CDR3 protein is CASTPSTGLNYGYTF. The DNA for the CDR3 is TGTGCCAGCACCCCTTCGACAGGGTTAAACTATGGCTACACCTTC.

This clone showed up just once. CDR3 nucleotide sequence: TGTGCCAGCAGCTTAAAAGGGGGCGGGAGCACAGATACGCAGTATTTT. Translation: CASSLKGGGSTDTQYF. This chain uses TRBV7-3 with TRBJ2-3; 7 bases match TRBD1. V trimming: 1 base; J trimming: 0 bases; junction bases outside the gene matches: 4. The CDR3 covers 16 residues. Germline V gene lookup returns CDR1 SGHTA and CDR2 FQGTGA.

The CDR3 spells CASSLTGGGENQPQHF. CDR3 DNA: TGTGCCAGCAGCTTAACTGGCGGGGGGGAAAACCAGCCCCAGCATTTT. This chain joins TRBV5-4 and TRBJ1-5; tentative D call: TRBD1 (5 bases). Trimming cost V 2 bases and J 7 bases, with 19 bases left between them. Per germline, CDR1 SGHNT and CDR2 YYREEE (reference sequence). The CDR3 runs to 16 residues.

This rearrangement joins TRBV18 to TRBJ2-7, with unresolved D. This CDR3 contains 17 residues. CDR1 and CDR2 (germline): KGHSH, LQKENI. Trimming stripped 3 bases from V and 0 bases from J, with 18 bases between. This chain's CDR3 is CASSPFGQPATSYEQYF. As DNA, the CDR3 is TGTGCCAGCTCACCTTTTGGGCAGCCTGCCACCTCCTACGAGCAGTACTTC. Based on the CDR3 plus reference TRBV18 and TRBJ2-7, the full variable domain is NAGVMQNPRHLVRRRGQEARLRCSPMKGHSHVYWYRQLPEEGLKFMVYLQKENIIDESGMPKERFSAEFPKEGPSILRIQQVVRGDSAAYFCASSPFGQPATSYEQYFGPGTRLTVT.

This clone was seen only once. This chain links TRBV7-9 with TRBJ2-7, with 11 bases lining up with TRBD2. The CDR3 is 16 residues long. Germline loops: CDR1 SEHNR, CDR2 FQNEAQ (reference sequence). The J segment lost 5 bases and the V segment lost 5 bases, leaving 11 bases of the junction unmatched. CDR3: CASSPTSGGWRDEQYF. The CDR3 DNA is TGTGCCAGCAGCCCTACTAGCGGGGGCTGGCGTGACGAGCAGTACTTC.

The chain couples TRBV7-9 to TRBJ1-2, with 8 bases fitting TRBD1. V lost 5 bases to trimming and J lost 1 base; unmatched junction nucleotides: 12. Per the germline V gene, CDR1 is SEHNR and CDR2 is FQNEAQ (reference sequence). This CDR3 is 17 amino acids long. Here the CDR3 DNA reads TGTGCCAGCAGCGACTGGACAGGGTCGTTCGGTAACTATGGCTACACCTTC. Its translation: CASSDWTGSFGNYGYTF.

This clone was recorded only once. The genes are TRBV2 and TRBJ2-1; D is possibly TRBD1 (6 bases). This CDR3 has 15 amino acids. Trimming removed 6 bases at V and 3 bases at J, with 15 bases between. The germline V gene encodes CDR1 SNHLY and CDR2 FYNNEI. The CDR3 sequence: CASRAQGSLYNEQFF. The CDR3 DNA reads TGTGCCAGCAGAGCACAGGGATCACTCTACAATGAGCAGTTCTTC.

For this clone: At the DNA level, this CDR3 is encoded by other sequences in the same sample as well. V and J are TRBV10-3 and TRBJ2-1; TRBD1 is a possible D gene (6 bases). CDR3 length equals 11 residues. Per germline, CDR1 ENHRY and CDR2 SYGVKD. Trimming stripped 6 bases from V and 10 bases from J, with 10 bases between. The CDR3 nucleotides are TGTGCCATCAGCGCGGACAGAGAGCAGTTCTTC. It yields the protein CAISADREQFF.

This clone has more than one count but fewer than ten. The V and J genes are TRBV4-1 and TRBJ1-3; D unresolved. The CDR3 covers 15 residues. The germline V and J ends were trimmed by 0 bases and 8 bases, with 14 bases remaining between them. Germline V gene data show CDR1 as MGHRA and CDR2 as YSYEKL. The CDR3 DNA reads TGCGCCAGCAGCCAAGAACGCCAAGAGGGTTACACCATATATTTT. Amino acid sequence: CASSQERQEGYTIYF.

The chain joins TRBV13 to TRBJ1-2; 12 positions match TRBD1. V lost 5 bases, J lost 4 bases, and 5 bases stayed unmatched. Looked up from germline, CDR1 is PRHDT and CDR2 is FYEKMQ (reference sequence). CDR3 length: 15 residues. CDR3 protein: CASSAGTGGFYGYTF. CDR3 DNA: TGTGCCAGCAGCGCCGGGACAGGGGGCTTCTATGGCTACACCTTC. Complete variable domain (other parts from reference TRBV13 and TRBJ1-2): AAGVIQSPRHLIKEKRETATLKCYPIPRHDTVYWYQQGPGQDPQFLISFYEKMQSDKGSIPDRFSAQQFSDYHSELNMSSLELGDSALYFCASSAGTGGFYGYTFGSGTRLTVV.

This chain links TRBV5-1 with TRBJ2-5; 11 bases map to TRBD1. This CDR3 spans 14 amino acids. In germline, CDR1 is SGHRS, CDR2 YFSETQ. V was pared by 4 bases and J by 1 base, with 0 bases of the junction left unmatched. This chain's CDR3 is CASSGTGGQETQYF. The CDR3 region has the DNA TGCGCCAGCAGCGGGACAGGGGGCCAAGAGACCCAGTACTTC.

The chain couples TRBV11-2 to TRBJ1-1, with unresolved D. Germline CDR1 is SGHAT and CDR2 is FQNNGV. Trimming left V 4 bases short and J 7 bases short, with 13 bases between. The CDR3 consists of 13 residues. CDR3 region: CASSSSSGFEAFF. The DNA of the CDR3 is TGTGCCAGCAGCTCCTCATCCGGTTTTGAAGCTTTCTTT.

This chain connects TRBV28 to TRBJ2-7; 7 bases align to TRBD1. This CDR3 comprises 15 residues. Trimming cost V 2 bases and J 0 bases; bases outside gene matches: 4. Per germline, CDR1 MDHEN and CDR2 SYDVKM. CDR3 amino acids: CASSLPGTDSYEQYF. The CDR3 bases are TGTGCCAGCAGTTTACCCGGGACAGACTCCTACGAGCAGTACTTC.